This TCR beta chain is from a study of CD8+CD57+ T cells in acquired aplastic anemia. At the level of the study: Quantities of DNA derived from sorted CD4+ and CD8+ cells averaged around 3.2 ug.

This CDR3 spans 11 amino acids. Per the germline V gene, CDR1 is SGHTA and CDR2 is FQGNSA. Patients picked for sequencing had shown CD8+CD57+ cell expansion detected by flow cytometry. Genomic DNA templated the TCR beta VDJ and CDR3 profiling. One entry per CDR3 protein results from TCRdb running MiXCR on the reads. The top ten clones hold around 1.2% of a sample with 250,000 to 350,000 distinct CDR3 sequences, about 50% of them seen once. This clonotype occurred a few times. A read error may account for a junction end that differs from germline. The chain combines TRBV7-2 with TRBJ1-6; D gene ambiguous. The receptor comes from a human donor with aplastic anemia. The sequencing input was sorted CD4+, CD8+, or CD8+CD57+ T cells (not recorded which) from PBMCs. CDR3 region: CASSYNSPLHF. DNA for the CDR3: TGTGCCAGCAGCTATAATTCGCCCCTCCACTTT.